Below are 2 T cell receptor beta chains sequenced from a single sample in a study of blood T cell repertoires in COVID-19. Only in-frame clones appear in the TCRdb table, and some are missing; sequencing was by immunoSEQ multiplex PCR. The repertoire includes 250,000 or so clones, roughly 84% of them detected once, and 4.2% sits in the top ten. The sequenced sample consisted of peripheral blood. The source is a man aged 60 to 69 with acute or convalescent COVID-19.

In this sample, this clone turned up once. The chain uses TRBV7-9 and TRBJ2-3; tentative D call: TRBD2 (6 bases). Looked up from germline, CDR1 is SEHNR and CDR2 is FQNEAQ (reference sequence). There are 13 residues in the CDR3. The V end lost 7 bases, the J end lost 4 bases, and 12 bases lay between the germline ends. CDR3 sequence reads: CASTPRGPDTQYF. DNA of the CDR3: TGTGCCAGCACCCCGCGGGGTCCAGATACGCAGTATTTT.

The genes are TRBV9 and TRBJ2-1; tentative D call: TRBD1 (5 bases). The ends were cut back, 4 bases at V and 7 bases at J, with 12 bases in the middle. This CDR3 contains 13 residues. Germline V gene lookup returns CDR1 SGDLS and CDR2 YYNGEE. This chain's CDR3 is CASSLSPGNEQFF. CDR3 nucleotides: TGTGCCAGCAGCCTGTCCCCAGGGAATGAGCAGTTCTTC.